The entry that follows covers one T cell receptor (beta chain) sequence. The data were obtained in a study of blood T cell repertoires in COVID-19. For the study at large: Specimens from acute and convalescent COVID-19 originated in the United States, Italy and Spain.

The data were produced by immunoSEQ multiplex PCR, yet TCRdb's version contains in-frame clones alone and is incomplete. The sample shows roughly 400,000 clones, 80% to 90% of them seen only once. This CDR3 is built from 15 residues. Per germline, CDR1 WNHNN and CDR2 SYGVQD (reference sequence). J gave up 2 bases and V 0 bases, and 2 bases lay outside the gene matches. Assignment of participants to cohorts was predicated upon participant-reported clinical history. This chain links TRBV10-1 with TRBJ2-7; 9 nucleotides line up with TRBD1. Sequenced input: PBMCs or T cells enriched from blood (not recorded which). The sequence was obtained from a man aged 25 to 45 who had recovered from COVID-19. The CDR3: CASSESGTGTYEQYF. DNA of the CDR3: TGCGCCAGCAGTGAGTCCGGGACAGGGACCTACGAGCAGTACTTC.